This T cell receptor beta chain stems from a study of blood T cell repertoires in COVID-19 (dated by TCRdb to 2019 to 2021). As for the study more broadly: Samples from collaborators originated in the United States, Italy and Spain and spanned both the acute and convalescent phases of COVID-19. Where available, HLA class I and class II types were taken from metadata supplied by the sample provider and were not determined by assay-based typing. Subjects who had been exposed to COVID-19, were actively infected with it, or had recovered from it provided the deeply sampled blood TCRbeta repertoires that made up the dataset. Sample metadata almost always included a de-identified subject ID, COVID-19 status, age in years and sex. The repertoires were released in a freely available public database meant as a resource for research on the immune response to SARS-CoV-2. The samples were drawn from two sources: the first 160 participants of the ongoing ImmuneRACE study, and 950 to 1,500 subjects contributed by 6 global collaborators. The prospective study material was composed of cDNA or gDNA derived from T cells, B-cell-depleted T cells, or PBMCs. Overall results and qualifications from the work: The amount of clinical and demographic metadata varied by source and participant and was provided uncurated.

The germline V gene yields SGHAT for CDR1 and FQNNGV for CDR2. The CDR3 numbers 17 residues from cysteine through phenylalanine. Only the CDR3 DNA is retained, 51 bases long and in frame from the first base. The V end gives up 6 bases and the J end 2 bases, leaving 9 bases in the junction not matched to a gene. Concerning this clone: Its antigen is unknown. The record has no base qualities; no much larger clone is one base away.

Collaborating institutions collected whole blood in K2EDTA tubes following their own protocols. For TCRbeta analysis, collaborator samples were shipped as frozen whole blood, as isolated PBMCs, or as DNA extracted from either sample type. The immunoSEQ Assay, a bias-controlled multiplex PCR, was used to amplify TCRbeta CDR3 regions from genomic DNA. Concerning the study's data processing: The number of nucleated cells in each sample was estimated from the amplification of reference gene primers within the assay. Sequence reads were collapsed and filtered to measure the absolute abundance of every unique TCRbeta CDR3 rearrangement. Productive Simpson clonality was computed per sample as the square root of Simpson's diversity index over productive rearrangements. Sourced from immuneACCESS, this table was stored by TCRdb with only in-frame sequences that have V and J called. A share of the clones is absent; for the studies checked, an unresolved V gene accounts for under half, and the remainder has no known explanation. That table furnishes V, J and clone size, whereas the DNA furnished D and trimming. The sample table contains some 150,000 clones; only one count was recorded for around 87% of them. The ten top clones hold roughly 5.4% of the sample.

The sequenced sample consisted of peripheral blood. The chain joins TRBV11-2 to TRBJ2-7, with 14 junctional bases fitting TRBD2. This sequence originates from a human donor in a cohort sampled during active COVID-19. The bases are TGTGCCAGCAGTTCCCTCCCGGGACTAGCGGGAGCCTACGAGCAGTACTTC. Translated, this is CASSSLPGLAGAYEQYF. The variable domain in full, with residues beyond the CDR3 obtained from the reference TRBV11-2 and TRBJ2-7 genes, is EAGVAQSPRYKIIEKRQSVAFWCNPISGHATLYWYQQILGQGPKLLIQFQNNGVVDDSQLPKDRFSAERLKGVDSTLKIQPAKLEDSAVYLCASSSLPGLAGAYEQYFGPGTRLTVT.